The source of this T cell receptor beta chain is a study of cytomegalovirus exposure and HLA in healthy donors. It was with 60 Vbeta and 13 Jbeta primers that the PCR ran. Study processing details: An analysis performed later counted roughly 80 million unique TCR beta chains (around 11 million of them shared). Assay: immunoSEQ multiplex PCR; the TCRdb copy retains only in-frame clones and omits some. V, J and clone size are those of that table, while D and trimming were read from the DNA. The table includes over 200,000 clones, about 85% detected once. In germline, CDR1 is MGHRA, CDR2 YSYEKL. The length of the CDR3 is 15 residues. Findings of the study overall: Most observed TCR sequences were rare, whereas some public TCRs were detected in many donors. One variant, a missense change in DCLRE1C, was linked in a later analysis to TCR beta V- and J-gene trimming. A further, later analysis showed that HLA-associated TCR beta chains (compared with equally common others) were more clonally expanded.

Of note for this clone: Its specificity is unknown. The junction departs from germline at one end; a sequencing error may be responsible.

This clonotype was obtained from a human donor in good health. V is TRBV4-1 and J is TRBJ1-5, with 8 bases matching TRBD1. Sequencing was done on a sample of PBMCs. The CDR3 region is CASTQVSGGDQPQHF. CDR3 bases: TGCGCCAGCACCCAAGTCTCAGGGGGCGATCAGCCCCAGCATTTT.